The entry that follows covers one T cell receptor beta chain sequence. These data come from a study of CD8 T cells in Susac syndrome. The CDR3 runs to 15 residues. The J segment lost 4 bases and the V segment lost 3 bases, leaving 8 bases of the junction unmatched. Germline assignment: CDR1 SGHNT and CDR2 YENEEA. Roughly 0.45 to 1 ug RNA was reverse transcribed with random hexamers. TCRdb used MiXCR to reprocess the immunoSEQ multiplex PCR reads, holding one entry per CDR3 protein. The sample carries approximately 180,000 distinct CDR3 sequences, roughly 94% recorded once. This clonotype was sampled from a human donor with Susac syndrome. This rearrangement joins TRBV11-3 to TRBJ2-7; TRBD2 agrees at 8 bases. The sample comprised CD4+ T cells from PBMCs. CDR3 DNA: TGTGCCAGCAGCTTTCTCTCCGGGGGGGCTTACGAGCAGTACTTC. Amino acids: CASSFLSGGAYEQYF.